The sequence of this TCR beta chain was determined in a study of blood T cell repertoires in COVID-19. Background on the study: Spain, Italy and the United States supplied samples that represented acute and convalescent COVID-19. Sample material is recorded as cDNA or gDNA derived from T cells, B-cell-depleted T cells, or PBMCs.

The data were produced by immunoSEQ multiplex PCR, yet TCRdb's version contains in-frame clones alone and is incomplete. The sample lists fewer than 250,000 clones, over 80% occurring once. This clone was seen a handful of times. The germline CDR1 and CDR2 sequences are SNHLY and FYNNEI. The CDR3 is 16 amino acids. V lost 2 bases, J lost 3 bases, and 14 bases lay in between. Material: PBMCs or T cells enriched from blood (not recorded which). The chain carries TRBV2 and TRBJ1-5; weak D call: TRBD1 (5 bases). This receptor was identified in a woman aged 25 to 39 with acute COVID-19. DNA for the CDR3: TGTGCCAGCAGTGAAAGGCAGTCAGGGAACAATCAGCCCCAGCATTTT. Translation gives CASSERQSGNNQPQHF.